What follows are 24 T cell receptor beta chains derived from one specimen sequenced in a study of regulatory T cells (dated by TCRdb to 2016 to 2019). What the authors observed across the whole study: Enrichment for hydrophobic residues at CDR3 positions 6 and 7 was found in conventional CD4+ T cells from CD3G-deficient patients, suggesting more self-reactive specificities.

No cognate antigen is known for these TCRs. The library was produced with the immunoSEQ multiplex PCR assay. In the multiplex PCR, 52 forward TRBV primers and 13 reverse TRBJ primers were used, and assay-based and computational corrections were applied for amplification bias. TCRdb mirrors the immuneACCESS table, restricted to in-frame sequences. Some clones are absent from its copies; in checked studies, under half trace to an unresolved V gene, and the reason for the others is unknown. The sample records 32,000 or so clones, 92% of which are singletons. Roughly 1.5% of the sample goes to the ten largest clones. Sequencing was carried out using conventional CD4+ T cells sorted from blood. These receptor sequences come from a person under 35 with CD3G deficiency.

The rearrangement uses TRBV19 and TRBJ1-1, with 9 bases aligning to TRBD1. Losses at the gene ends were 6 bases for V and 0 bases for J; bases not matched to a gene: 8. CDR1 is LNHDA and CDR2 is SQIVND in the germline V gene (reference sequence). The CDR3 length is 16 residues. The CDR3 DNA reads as TGTGCCAGTAGCACAGGGGGCGCAGGCTTGAACACTGAAGCTTTCTTT. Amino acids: CASSTGGAGLNTEAFF.

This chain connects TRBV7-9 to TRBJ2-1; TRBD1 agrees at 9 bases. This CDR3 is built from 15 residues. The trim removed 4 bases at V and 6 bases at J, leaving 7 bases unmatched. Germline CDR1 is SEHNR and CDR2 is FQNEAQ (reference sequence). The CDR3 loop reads CASSSGQGTVNEQFF. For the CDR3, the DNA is TGTGCCAGCAGCTCGGGACAGGGTACGGTCAATGAGCAGTTCTTC. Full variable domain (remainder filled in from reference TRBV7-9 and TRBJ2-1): DTGVSQNPRHKITKRGQNVTFRCDPISEHNRLYWYRQTLGQGPEFLTYFQNEAQLEKSRLLSDRFSAERPKGSFSTLEIQRTEQGDSAMYLCASSSGQGTVNEQFFGPGTRLTVL.

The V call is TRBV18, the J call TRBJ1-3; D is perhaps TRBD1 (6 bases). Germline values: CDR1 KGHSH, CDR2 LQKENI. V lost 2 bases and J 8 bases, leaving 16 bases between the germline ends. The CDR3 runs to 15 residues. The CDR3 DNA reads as TGTGCCAGCTCACCAGGCGCGGGGGGCTTGGACACCATATATTTT. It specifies CASSPGAGGLDTIYF.

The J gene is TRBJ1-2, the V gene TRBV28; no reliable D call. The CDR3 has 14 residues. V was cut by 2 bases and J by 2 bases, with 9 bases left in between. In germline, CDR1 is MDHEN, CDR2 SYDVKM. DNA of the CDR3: TGTGCCAGCAGTTTAAGGTCACTAAACTATGGCTACACCTTC. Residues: CASSLRSLNYGYTF.

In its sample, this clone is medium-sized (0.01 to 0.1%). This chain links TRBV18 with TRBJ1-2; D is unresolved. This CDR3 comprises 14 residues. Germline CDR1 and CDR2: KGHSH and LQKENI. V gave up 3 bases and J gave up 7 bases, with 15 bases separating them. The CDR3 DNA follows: TGTGCCAGCTCACCCCGAGAGGGTAAGGTTGGCTACACCTTC. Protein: CASSPREGKVGYTF. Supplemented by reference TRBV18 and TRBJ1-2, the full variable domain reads NAGVMQNPRHLVRRRGQEARLRCSPMKGHSHVYWYRQLPEEGLKFMVYLQKENIIDESGMPKERFSAEFPKEGPSILRIQQVVRGDSAAYFCASSPREGKVGYTFGSGTRLTVV.

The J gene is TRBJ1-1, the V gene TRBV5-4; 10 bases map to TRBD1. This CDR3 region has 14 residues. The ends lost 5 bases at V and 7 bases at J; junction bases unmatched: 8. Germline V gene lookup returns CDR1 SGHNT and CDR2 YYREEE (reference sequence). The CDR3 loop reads CASRRTGGDREAFF. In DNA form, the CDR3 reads TGTGCCAGCAGAAGGACAGGGGGAGACCGTGAAGCTTTCTTT.

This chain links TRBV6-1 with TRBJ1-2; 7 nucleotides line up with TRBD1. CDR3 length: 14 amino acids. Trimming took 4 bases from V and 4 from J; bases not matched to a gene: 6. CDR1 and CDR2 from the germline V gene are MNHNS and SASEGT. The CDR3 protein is CASSGTQGPYGYTF. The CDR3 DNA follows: TGTGCCAGCAGTGGAACACAGGGGCCCTATGGCTACACCTTC.

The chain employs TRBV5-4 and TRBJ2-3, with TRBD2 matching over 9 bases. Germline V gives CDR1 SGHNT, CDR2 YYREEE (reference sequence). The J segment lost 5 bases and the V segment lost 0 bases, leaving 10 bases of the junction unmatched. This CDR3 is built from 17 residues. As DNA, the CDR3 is TGTGCCAGCAGCTTGGGATCGCGGGGGGGCCATGGAGATACGCAGTATTTT. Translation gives CASSLGSRGGHGDTQYF.

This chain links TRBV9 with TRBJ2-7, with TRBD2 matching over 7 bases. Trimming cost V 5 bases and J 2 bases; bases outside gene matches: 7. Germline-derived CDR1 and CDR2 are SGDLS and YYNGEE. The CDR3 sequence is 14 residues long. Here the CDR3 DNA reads TGTGCCAGCAGACCATTGGGGGGGGCCTACGAGCAGTACGTC. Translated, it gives CASRPLGGAYEQYV.

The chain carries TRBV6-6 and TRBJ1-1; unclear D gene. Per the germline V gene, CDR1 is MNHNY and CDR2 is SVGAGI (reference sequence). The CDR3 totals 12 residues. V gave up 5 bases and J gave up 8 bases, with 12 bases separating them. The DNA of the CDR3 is TGTGCCAGCAGTGCTCCCTATACAGAAGCTTTCTTT. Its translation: CASSAPYTEAFF.

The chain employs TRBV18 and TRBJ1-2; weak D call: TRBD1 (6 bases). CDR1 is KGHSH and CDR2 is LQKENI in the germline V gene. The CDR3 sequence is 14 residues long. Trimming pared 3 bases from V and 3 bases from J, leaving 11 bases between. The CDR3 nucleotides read TGTGCCAGCTCACCTTCCGGGGGCGACTATGGCTACACCTTC. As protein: CASSPSGGDYGYTF. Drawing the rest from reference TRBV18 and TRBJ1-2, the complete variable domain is NAGVMQNPRHLVRRRGQEARLRCSPMKGHSHVYWYRQLPEEGLKFMVYLQKENIIDESGMPKERFSAEFPKEGPSILRIQQVVRGDSAAYFCASSPSGGDYGYTFGSGTRLTVV.

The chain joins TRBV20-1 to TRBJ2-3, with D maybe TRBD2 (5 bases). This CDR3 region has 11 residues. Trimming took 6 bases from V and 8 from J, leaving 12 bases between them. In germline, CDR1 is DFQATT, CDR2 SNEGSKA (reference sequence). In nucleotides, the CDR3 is TGCAGTGCCAGGACTGGATCTACGCAGTATTTT. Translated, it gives CSARTGSTQYF.

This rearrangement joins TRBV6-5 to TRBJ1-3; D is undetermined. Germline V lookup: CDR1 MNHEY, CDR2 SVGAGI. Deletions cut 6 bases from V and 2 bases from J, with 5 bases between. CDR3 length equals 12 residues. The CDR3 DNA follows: TGTGCCAGCAGGACACCTGGAAACACCATATATTTT. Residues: CASRTPGNTIYF.

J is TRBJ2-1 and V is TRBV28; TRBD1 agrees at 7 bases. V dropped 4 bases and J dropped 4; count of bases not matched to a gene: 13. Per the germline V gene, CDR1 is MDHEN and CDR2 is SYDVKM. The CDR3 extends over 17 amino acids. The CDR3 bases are TGTGCCAGCAGTTCGGTCCCACAGGGGATAATATACAATGAGCAGTTCTTC. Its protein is CASSSVPQGIIYNEQFF.

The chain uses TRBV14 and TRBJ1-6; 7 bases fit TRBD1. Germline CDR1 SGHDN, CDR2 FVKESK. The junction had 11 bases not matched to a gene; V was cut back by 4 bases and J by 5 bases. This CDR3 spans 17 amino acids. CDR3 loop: CASSPRRAGGNNSPLHF. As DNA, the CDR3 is TGTGCCAGCAGCCCTCGAAGGGCAGGGGGGAATAATTCACCCCTCCACTTT.

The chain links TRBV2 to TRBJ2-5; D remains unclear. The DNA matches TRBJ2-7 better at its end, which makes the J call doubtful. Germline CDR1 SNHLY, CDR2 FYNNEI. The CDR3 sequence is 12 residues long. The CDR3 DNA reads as TGTGCCAGCGCCTCTAGTTCCTACGAGCAGTACTTC. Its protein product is CASASSSYEQYF.

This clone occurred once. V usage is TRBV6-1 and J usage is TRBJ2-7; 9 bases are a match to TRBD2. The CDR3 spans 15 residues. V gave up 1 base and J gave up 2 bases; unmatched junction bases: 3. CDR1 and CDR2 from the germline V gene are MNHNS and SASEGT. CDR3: CASSEDGGRAYEQYF. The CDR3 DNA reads TGTGCCAGCAGTGAAGATGGCGGGAGGGCCTACGAGCAGTACTTC.

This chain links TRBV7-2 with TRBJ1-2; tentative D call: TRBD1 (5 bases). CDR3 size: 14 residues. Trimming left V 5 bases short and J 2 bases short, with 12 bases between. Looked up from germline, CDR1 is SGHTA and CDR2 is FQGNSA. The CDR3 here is CASSPQDTNYGYTF. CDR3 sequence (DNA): TGTGCCAGCAGCCCCCAGGACACGAACTATGGCTACACCTTC.

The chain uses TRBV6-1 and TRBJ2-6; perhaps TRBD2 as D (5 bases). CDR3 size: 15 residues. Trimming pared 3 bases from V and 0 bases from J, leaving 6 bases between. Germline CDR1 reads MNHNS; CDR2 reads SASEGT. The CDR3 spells CASSESGSGANVLTF. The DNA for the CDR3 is TGTGCCAGCAGTGAGAGCGGCTCTGGGGCCAACGTCCTGACTTTC.

CDR3 in amino acids: CASSVGSGGTDTQYF. As DNA, the CDR3 is TGTGCCAGCAGCGTAGGTAGCGGGGGAACAGATACGCAGTATTTT. The V call is TRBV9, the J call TRBJ2-3; 9 bases align to TRBD2. The CDR3 contains 15 residues. Trimming removed 0 bases from V and 3 bases from J; junction bases left unmatched: 2. Per the germline V gene, CDR1 is SGDLS and CDR2 is YYNGEE.

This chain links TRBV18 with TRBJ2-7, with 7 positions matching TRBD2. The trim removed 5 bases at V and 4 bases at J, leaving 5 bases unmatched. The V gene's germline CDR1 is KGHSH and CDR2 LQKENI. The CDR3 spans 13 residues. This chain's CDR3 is CASSASGTYEQYF. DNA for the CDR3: TGTGCCAGCTCAGCTAGCGGCACGTACGAGCAGTACTTC.

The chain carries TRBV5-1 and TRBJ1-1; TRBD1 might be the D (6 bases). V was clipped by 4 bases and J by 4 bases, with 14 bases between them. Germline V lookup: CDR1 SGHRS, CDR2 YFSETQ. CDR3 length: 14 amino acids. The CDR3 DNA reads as TGCGCCAGCAGCCCCGGAGGGGGGGGCACTGAAGCTTTCTTT. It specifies CASSPGGGGTEAFF.

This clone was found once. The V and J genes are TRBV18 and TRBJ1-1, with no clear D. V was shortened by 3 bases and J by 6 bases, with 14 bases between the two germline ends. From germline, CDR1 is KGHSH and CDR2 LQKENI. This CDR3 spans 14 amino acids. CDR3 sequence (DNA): TGTGCCAGCTCACCTACGACAATCTCCGCTGAAGCTTTCTTT. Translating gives CASSPTTISAEAFF.

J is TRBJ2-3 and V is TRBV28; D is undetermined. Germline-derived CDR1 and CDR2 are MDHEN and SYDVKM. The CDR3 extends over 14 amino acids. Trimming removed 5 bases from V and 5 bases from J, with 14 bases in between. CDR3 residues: CASSRGGSQDTQYF. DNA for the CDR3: TGTGCCAGCAGTCGTGGCGGATCACAAGATACGCAGTATTTT.